This TCR beta chain was sequenced in a study of B cell selection in AIRE deficiency. Profiling relied on immunoSEQ multiplex PCR, and the TCRdb table lists in-frame clones only, not all of them. The table lists around 26,000 clones, around 92% of them singletons. Regulatory T cells were sorted as CD4+CD25hiCD127low/negative. Unrelated healthy donors provided the controls. Comment on this clone: No antigen is known for it.

Study observations and caveats: CDR3s were shorter in shared Treg sequences, reflecting few non-templated nucleotide insertions.

V lost 1 base to trimming and J lost 0 bases; unmatched junction nucleotides: 7. Germline V gene lookup returns CDR1 SGHTA and CDR2 FQGNSA. This CDR3 has 17 residues. The receptor comes from a human donor in good health. This rearrangement joins TRBV7-2 to TRBJ2-3; 7 bases are a match to TRBD2. Sequenced input: CD4+CD25+ Tregs sorted from PBMCs. This CDR3 reads CASSLDRLADSTDTQYF. Here the CDR3 DNA reads TGTGCCAGCAGCTTAGACCGCCTAGCGGATAGCACAGATACGCAGTATTTT.